This T cell receptor (beta chain) is drawn from a study of cytomegalovirus exposure and HLA in healthy donors. The PCR ran on 60 Vbeta and 13 Jbeta primers. Clones were sequenced by immunoSEQ multiplex PCR, and TCRdb holds only the in-frame ones, with some missing. Altogether approximately 100,000 clones are present, roughly 81% being singletons, with the ten largest covering less than 1.5%. This receptor was obtained from a man aged 35-49 years in good health and CMV-seronegative. Sequenced sample: PBMCs.

As DNA, the CDR3 is TGTGCCAGCACCCCAGGGGCGACCTACGAGCAGTACTTC. It codes for CASTPGATYEQYF. This chain uses TRBV7-8 with TRBJ2-7, with a possible D match to TRBD1 (6 bases). The CDR3 has 13 amino acids. The V end lost 7 bases, the J end lost 2 bases, and 12 bases lay between the germline ends. CDR1 and CDR2 from the germline V gene are SGHVS and FQNEAQ.